The source of this T cell receptor (beta chain) is a study of T cells in Graves' hyperthyroidism and ophthalmopathy. In the study overall: Upon initial diagnosis and before any treatment, peripheral blood was collected.

RNA transcripts were the template for amplifying TCR beta CDR3 regions. A first-round RT-PCR of the TCR CDR3 used the HTBI primer set. TCRdb processed the multiplex PCR reads anew with MiXCR; each CDR3 protein has one entry. This repertoire shows roughly 420,000 distinct CDR3 sequences, roughly 14% found once; its top ten account for 13% to 15%. Graves' hyperthyroidism without ophthalmopathy progression within 18 months was termed stable. Researchers barred patients who had uncontrolled infection, other autoimmune disease, pregnancy or lactation. Input material: blood. The clonotype comes from a woman aged 18 to 35 with Graves' hyperthyroidism.

The DNA for the CDR3 is TGCGCCAGCAGCGGCGGGACAGCCTCTGGGGCCAACGTCCTGACTTTC. Protein product: CASSGGTASGANVLTF. This chain connects TRBV5-1 to TRBJ2-6; perhaps TRBD1 as D (7 bases). The CDR3 consists of 16 residues. Germline values: CDR1 SGHRS, CDR2 YFSETQ. The V and J ends lost 4 bases and 0 bases respectively, with 11 bases between them.